Listed below are T cell receptor beta chains from one sample, sequenced in a study of blood T cell repertoires in COVID-19. Produced via immunoSEQ multiplex PCR; TCRdb's table is partial and in-frame only. The sample records approximately 220,000 clones, around nine tenths being singletons. The specimen sequenced was PBMCs or T cells enriched from blood (not recorded which). These receptors were obtained from a woman in her twenties or thirties with acute COVID-19. CDR3s include the opening cysteine and the closing phenylalanine or tryptophan. A D gene is named only where the DNA matches it firmly. Size tells how often a clone was seen (once, few, many) or the class of an expanded clone, and some rows leave it out.

j_call: TRBJ1-4; clone_size: NA; v_call: TRBV10-3; d_call: NA; cdr3_nt: TGTGCCATCTCTGAGTCAGCTGATCGTAATGAAAAACTGTTTTTT; cdr3_aa: CAISESADRNEKLFF
j_call: TRBJ1-3; clone_size: NA; v_call: TRBV4-3; d_call: NA; cdr3_nt: TGCGCCAGCAGCCAGTCCCTGACAGGAAACACCATATATTTT; cdr3_aa: CASSQSLTGNTIYF
j_call: TRBJ2-1; clone_size: NA; v_call: TRBV7-9; d_call: NA; cdr3_nt: TGTGCCAGCAGCCACCAGGAGGTACTCGAGCAGTTCTTC; cdr3_aa: CASSHQEVLEQFF
j_call: TRBJ2-1; clone_size: NA; v_call: TRBV24-1; d_call: TRBD2; cdr3_nt: TGTGCCACCAGTGATGCCTCAGCGGGGGTCTCCTACAATGAGCAGTTCTTC; cdr3_aa: CATSDASAGVSYNEQFF
j_call: TRBJ1-1; clone_size: NA; v_call: TRBV7-6; d_call: NA; cdr3_nt: TGTGCCAGCAGCTTAAGCCCAGGGAACACTGAAGCTTTCTTT; cdr3_aa: CASSLSPGNTEAFF
j_call: TRBJ2-1; clone_size: NA; v_call: TRBV10-2; d_call: TRBD2; cdr3_nt: TGCGCCAGCAGTGAGTCGGGACTAGCGTACAATGAGCAGTTCTTC; cdr3_aa: CASSESGLAYNEQFF
j_call: TRBJ1-5; clone_size: few; v_call: TRBV15; d_call: NA; cdr3_nt: TGTGCCACCAGCAGTCTGGCCCAGCCCCAGCATTTT; cdr3_aa: CATSSLAQPQHF
j_call: TRBJ1-3; clone_size: NA; v_call: TRBV30; d_call: NA; cdr3_nt: TGTGCCTGGAGTGCCGACAGAGCATCTCTCCCTGGAAACACCATATATTTT; cdr3_aa: CAWSADRASLPGNTIYF
j_call: TRBJ1-6; clone_size: NA; v_call: TRBV27; d_call: NA; cdr3_nt: TGTGCCAGCAGTCCCTCGGACTTCAATTCACCCCTCCACTTT; cdr3_aa: CASSPSDFNSPLHF
j_call: TRBJ1-6; clone_size: NA; v_call: TRBV30; d_call: TRBD1; cdr3_nt: TGTGCCTGGGAGGGGCCGGGACAGGGGTCACCCCTCCACTTT; cdr3_aa: CAWEGPGQGSPLHF
j_call: TRBJ1-1; clone_size: NA; v_call: TRBV4-3; d_call: NA; cdr3_nt: TGCGCCAGCGTCGGAGGGGACACTGAAGCTTTCTTT; cdr3_aa: CASVGGDTEAFF
j_call: TRBJ1-5; clone_size: NA; v_call: TRBV19; d_call: NA; cdr3_nt: TGTGCCACGGCGGGGGGCGGGAATCAGCCCCAGCATTTT; cdr3_aa: CATAGGGNQPQHF
j_call: TRBJ1-2; clone_size: NA; v_call: TRBV5-1; d_call: TRBD1; cdr3_nt: TGCGCCAGCAGCACCGGACAGGTCGGCTACACCTTC; cdr3_aa: CASSTGQVGYTF
j_call: TRBJ1-1; clone_size: once; v_call: TRBV4-3; d_call: NA; cdr3_nt: TGCGCCAGCAGCCAAGATGGGAGGAACACTGAAGCTTTCTTT; cdr3_aa: CASSQDGRNTEAFF
j_call: TRBJ2-7; clone_size: NA; v_call: TRBV29-1; d_call: TRBD1; cdr3_nt: TGCAGCGTTGAAGGAGGAACGGGACAGGGGGCTTACGAGCAGTACTTC; cdr3_aa: CSVEGGTGQGAYEQYF
j_call: TRBJ2-7; clone_size: NA; v_call: TRBV5-1; d_call: NA; cdr3_nt: TGCGCCAGCAGCTTGGCGGGAGACGGGGGCTACGAGCAGTACTTC; cdr3_aa: CASSLAGDGGYEQYF
j_call: TRBJ2-7; clone_size: NA; v_call: TRBV18; d_call: NA; cdr3_nt: TGTGCCAGCTCACCACCGGGACAAGTCTACGAGCAGTACTTC; cdr3_aa: CASSPPGQVYEQYF
j_call: TRBJ2-7; clone_size: NA; v_call: TRBV9; d_call: TRBD1; cdr3_nt: TGTGCCAGCAGCGTATCAATAACAGGAGACAGGGGCTACGAGCAGTACTTC; cdr3_aa: CASSVSITGDRGYEQYF
j_call: TRBJ2-7; clone_size: NA; v_call: TRBV4-1; d_call: NA; cdr3_nt: TGCGCCAGCAGCCAATACTCCGACAGTCTCGCTAGCGAGCAGTACTTC; cdr3_aa: CASSQYSDSLASEQYF
j_call: TRBJ1-2; clone_size: once; v_call: TRBV7-8; d_call: TRBD1; cdr3_nt: TGTGCCAGCAGCAGATGGAATACCGGGACAGACCTTTATGGCTACACCTTC; cdr3_aa: CASSRWNTGTDLYGYTF
j_call: TRBJ1-4; clone_size: NA; v_call: TRBV19; d_call: NA; cdr3_nt: TGTGCCAGTAGTATCGGCGGGGTGAATGAAAAACTGTTTTTT; cdr3_aa: CASSIGGVNEKLFF
j_call: TRBJ2-7; clone_size: NA; v_call: TRBV30; d_call: TRBD1; cdr3_nt: TGTGCCTGGAAAGAGACAGGGAAATCCTACGAGCAGTACTTC; cdr3_aa: CAWKETGKSYEQYF